The rows below give T cell receptor beta chains drawn from one sample of a study of cytomegalovirus exposure and HLA in healthy donors. Here immunoSEQ multiplex PCR was the method, and the copy in TCRdb shows in-frame clones only, minus some. The sample table includes more than 110,000 clones. The sequenced sample was PBMCs. The receptor source for this set is a man between 35 and 55 years old in good health and CMV-seronegative. The CDR3 runs from the conserved cysteine through the conserved F or W. A D gene is named only where the DNA matches it firmly.

d_call	cdr3_length	v_call	j_call	cdr3_nt	cdr3_aa
TRBD1	14	TRBV6-5	TRBJ1-1	TGTGCCAGCAGTCTCAGGGGGCGGGGGACTGAAGCTTTCTTT	CASSLRGRGTEAFF
.	13	TRBV12-5	TRBJ2-7	TGTGCTAGTGGTTTTTCAGTGGCGGGAGAGCAGTACTTC	CASGFSVAGEQYF
.	15	TRBV15	TRBJ2-2	TGTGCCACCAGCAGAGGACTCAGGAACACCGGGGAGCTGTTTTTT	CATSRGLRNTGELFF
TRBD2	14	TRBV2	TRBJ2-1	TGTGCCAGCAGATGGGACTACGTTTACAATGAGCAGTTCTTC	CASRWDYVYNEQFF
.	16	TRBV19	TRBJ1-3	TGTGCCAGTAGTATAGAAGCCGAGGGCTCTGGAAACACCATATATTTT	CASSIEAEGSGNTIYF
.	12	TRBV7-2	TRBJ2-2	TGTGCCAGCAGCTTATTAGCCGGGGAGCTGTTTTTT	CASSLLAGELFF
TRBD1	16	TRBV10-1	TRBJ2-2	TGCGCCAGCATCCGCCTGGCTACAGGGGCTCCCGGGGAGCTGTTTTTT	CASIRLATGAPGELFF
TRBD1	15	TRBV7-9	TRBJ2-3	TGTGCCAGCAGCTTTACACAGGGGTTGACAGATACGCAGTATTTT	CASSFTQGLTDTQYF
.	14	TRBV18	TRBJ1-5	TGTGCCAGCTCACTTACAGGGACCGATCAGCCCCAGCATTTT	CASSLTGTDQPQHF
.	13	TRBV10-1	TRBJ2-7	TGCGCCAGCAGTGAGTGGGCTTACTACGAGCAGTACTTC	CASSEWAYYEQYF